At least ten counts were recorded for the clone carrying this T cell receptor beta chain. Its antigen is unknown. Trimming cost V 7 bases and J 0 bases, with 19 bases left between them. The CDR3 spans 16 residues. The sample belongs to a study of regulatory T cells in long-lasting Graves disease. The TCR beta library used iRepertoire HTBI primers with Arm-PCR amplification of CDR3. TCRdb recomputed calls from the multiplex PCR reads with MiXCR, one row per CDR3 protein. The sample consists of hundreds of thousands of distinct CDR3 sequences, about a fifth of them appearing once. Overall study results and limits: Limited sample numbers may have lowered accuracy. With persistent disease, TRBV28, TRBJ1-2 and TRBJ2-5 were the favored segments. Patients with persistent Graves' had lower TCR diversity than newly diagnosed patients.

Time point defined: persistent/refractory GD, antithyroid drugs over 5 years with positive TRAb. With RNA extracted from PBMCs as input, the TCR library was made. Diagnoses of Graves' disease were made by American Thyroid Association guidelines. Sequencing used peripheral blood mononuclear cells (PBMCs), obtained when the disease was refractory, from a patient treated with antithyroid drugs. The sequence derives from a female donor with Graves disease. The chain recombines TRBV12-3 or TRBV12-4 with TRBJ2-7; D might be TRBD1 (6 bases). The CDR3 loop reads CASTGTGKRSSYEQYF. In DNA form, the CDR3 reads TGTGCCAGCACAGGAACAGGGAAAAGAAGCTCCTACGAGCAGTACTTC.